These 15 T cell receptor beta chains originate from one sample sequenced in a study of blood T cells in healthy people across ages. The use of a sample-barcoded 5' primer and a J-beta primer mix characterized a second PCR of 7 to 11 cycles. TCRdb re-called the 5' RACE reads through MiXCR, storing one row per CDR3 protein. The table shows hundreds of thousands of distinct CDR3 sequences, with roughly 50% occurring only once. Sequenced: blood. The source of these receptors is a man aged 40-49 years in good health.

This CDR3 reads CASSDRHNEQFF. The CDR3 DNA reads TGTGCCAGCAGTGACAGGCATAATGAGCAGTTCTTC. This sequence joins TRBV12-3 or TRBV12-4 and TRBJ2-1; perhaps TRBD1 as D (6 bases). Trimming pared 5 bases from V and 7 bases from J, leaving 9 bases between. The CDR3 totals 12 residues.

This rearrangement joins TRBV3-1 to TRBJ2-3; 10 bases are shared with TRBD2. CDR1 is LGHDT, CDR2 YNNKEL, per germline (reference sequence). Trimming cost V 2 bases and J 2 bases; bases outside gene matches: 4. The length of the CDR3 is 16 residues. CDR3 nucleotides: TGTGCCAGCAGCCAACGCCTAGCGGGGGTCACAGATACGCAGTATTTT. Its protein is CASSQRLAGVTDTQYF.

Points on this clonotype: A much larger clone lies one base from this, so it may be a read error. The rearrangement links TRBV2 to TRBJ2-6; D perhaps matches TRBD1 (5 bases). The CDR3 length is 16 residues. Germline CDR1 and CDR2: SNHLY and FYNNEI. CDR3 amino acids: CASSEAWRSGATVLTF. CDR3 DNA: TGTGCCAGCAGTGAGGCCTGGCGCTCTGGGGCCACCGTCCTGACTTTC. Together with reference TRBV2 and TRBJ2-6, the CDR3 gives the full variable domain: EPEVTQTPSHQVTQMGQEVILRCVPISNHLYFYWYRQILGQKVEFLVSFYNNEISEKSEIFDDQFSVERPDGSNFTLKIRSTKLEDSAMYFCASSEAWRSGATVLTFGAGSRLTVL.

The chain employs TRBV12-3 or TRBV12-4 and TRBJ2-5; D gene uncertain. The CDR3 length is 14 residues. V was clipped by 7 bases and J by 1 base, with 13 bases between them. CDR3 amino acids: CASTFDISQETQYF. In nucleotides, the CDR3 is TGTGCCAGCACGTTCGACATTTCCCAAGAGACCCAGTACTTC.

This clonotype was counted between two and nine times. This rearrangement joins TRBV6-2 or TRBV6-3 to TRBJ2-7; D may be TRBD2 (6 bases). The V and J ends lost 7 bases and 3 bases respectively, with 19 bases between them. The CDR3 contains 15 residues. In germline, CDR1 is MNHEY, CDR2 SVGEGT. Here the CDR3 reads CASIQRGAGSYEQYF. The CDR3 DNA reads TGTGCCAGCATTCAAAGAGGAGCGGGCAGCTACGAGCAGTACTTC.

J is TRBJ2-3 and V is TRBV29-1; a possible D gene is TRBD1 (6 bases). From germline, CDR1 is SQVTM and CDR2 ANQGSEA. V lost 1 base and J 3 bases, leaving 17 bases between the germline ends. This CDR3 region has 16 residues. The CDR3 sequence: CSVEAFVGQTTDTQYF. CDR3 DNA: TGCAGCGTTGAAGCTTTCGTAGGACAGACAACAGATACGCAGTATTTT.

This clonotype was recorded only once. V and J are TRBV20-1 and TRBJ2-1, with D unresolved. V was trimmed by 1 base and J by 13 bases, leaving 14 bases between them. The CDR3 totals 12 residues. The germline gives CDR1 DFQATT, CDR2 SNEGSKA (reference sequence). CDR3 sequence reads: CSARVSSATQFF. Written as DNA, the CDR3 is TGCAGTGCTAGAGTTAGTTCTGCGACACAGTTCTTC.

This rearrangement joins TRBV20-1 to TRBJ2-3, with 11 bases that match TRBD2. CDR3 size: 14 residues. Germline lookup yields CDR1 DFQATT and CDR2 SNEGSKA (reference sequence). With 5 bases clipped from V and 3 bases from J, the junction kept 4 bases outside the gene matches. The CDR3 nucleotides read TGCAGTGCTTGGCTAGCGGGGGGAACAGATACGCAGTATTTT. Translated, it gives CSAWLAGGTDTQYF.

The chain combines TRBV11-2 with TRBJ2-1; tentatively, D is TRBD2 (7 bases). The germline gives CDR1 SGHAT, CDR2 FQNNGV. The CDR3 is made up of 17 amino acids. V was trimmed by 5 bases and J by 1 base, leaving 18 bases between them. This chain's CDR3 is CASSPSFRGGSYNEQFF. CDR3 sequence (DNA): TGTGCCAGCAGCCCCAGTTTTAGGGGGGGATCCTACAATGAGCAGTTCTTC.

CDR3 loop: CSVLPGGQETQYF. CDR3 sequence (DNA): TGCAGCGTTCTTCCGGGAGGGCAAGAGACCCAGTACTTC. This chain connects TRBV29-1 to TRBJ2-5; 8 bases are a match to TRBD2. Unmatched junction bases numbered 4, after V lost 5 bases and J lost 2 bases. Germline values: CDR1 SQVTM, CDR2 ANQGSEA. CDR3 size: 13 residues.

The chain links TRBV7-3 to TRBJ1-2; 8 bases agree with TRBD1. Germline lookup yields CDR1 SGHTA and CDR2 FQGTGA. This CDR3 region has 16 residues. Trimming removed 4 bases from V and 8 bases from J; junction bases left unmatched: 15. The CDR3 region has the DNA TGTGCCAGCAGCTCCCTGGTCCAGGGGGCTTTGTACGGCTACACCTTC. It translates to CASSSLVQGALYGYTF.

The genes are TRBV7-2 and TRBJ2-5; D is unresolved. Germline CDR1 reads SGHTA; CDR2 reads FQGNSA. This CDR3 is 14 amino acids long. The ends were cut back, 2 bases at V and 0 bases at J, with 7 bases in the middle. The CDR3 nucleotides are TGTGCCAGCAGCTTAAGCAGAAACCAAGAGACCCAGTACTTC. Translation gives CASSLSRNQETQYF.

This clonotype occurred a few times. The chain couples TRBV27 to TRBJ2-7, with D perhaps TRBD2 (5 bases). The CDR3 runs to 12 residues. Trimming removed 3 bases from V and 6 bases from J, with 9 bases in between. Per the germline V gene, CDR1 is MNHEY and CDR2 is SMNVEV (reference sequence). CDR3 nucleotide sequence: TGTGCCAGCAGTTTCGCACGGGGCGAGCAGTACTTC. Translated: CASSFARGEQYF.

Ten or more counts support this clonotype. The V call is TRBV9, the J call TRBJ2-3; TRBD1 is a possible D gene (5 bases). CDR1 and CDR2 from the germline V gene are SGDLS and YYNGEE. V was clipped by 0 bases and J by 5 bases, with 7 bases between them. The CDR3 runs to 13 residues. The CDR3: CASSVGREDTQYF. CDR3 nucleotide sequence: TGTGCCAGCAGCGTAGGCAGGGAAGATACGCAGTATTTT.

This rearrangement joins TRBV5-1 to TRBJ2-1; 9 bases match TRBD1. The germline CDR1 and CDR2 sequences are SGHRS and YFSETQ. The CDR3 consists of 16 residues. V gave up 0 bases and J gave up 2 bases; unmatched junction bases: 3. CDR3 region: CASSLAGTGTYNEQFF. CDR3 nucleotide sequence: TGCGCCAGCAGCTTGGCCGGGACAGGGACCTACAATGAGCAGTTCTTC. The full variable domain, in which reference TRBV5-1 and TRBJ2-1 provide the parts outside the CDR3, is KAGVTQTPRYLIKTRGQQVTLSCSPISGHRSVSWYQQTPGQGLQFLFEYFSETQRNKGNFPGRFSGRQFSNSRSEMNVSTLELGDSALYLCASSLAGTGTYNEQFFGPGTRLTVL.